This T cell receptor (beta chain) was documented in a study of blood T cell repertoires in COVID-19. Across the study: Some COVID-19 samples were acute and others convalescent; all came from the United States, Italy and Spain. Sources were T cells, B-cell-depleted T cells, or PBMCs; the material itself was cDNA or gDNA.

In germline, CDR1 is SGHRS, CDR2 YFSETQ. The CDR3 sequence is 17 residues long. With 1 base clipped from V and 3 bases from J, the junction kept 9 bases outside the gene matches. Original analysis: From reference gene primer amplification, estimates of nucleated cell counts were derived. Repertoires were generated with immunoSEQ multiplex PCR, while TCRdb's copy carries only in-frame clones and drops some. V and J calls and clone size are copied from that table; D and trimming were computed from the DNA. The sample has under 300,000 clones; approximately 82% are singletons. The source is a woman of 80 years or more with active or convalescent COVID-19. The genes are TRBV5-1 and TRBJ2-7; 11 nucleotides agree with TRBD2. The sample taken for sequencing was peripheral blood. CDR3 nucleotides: TGCGCCAGCAGCTTGTGGGCTAGCGGGGGGACCGTCTACGAGCAGTACTTC. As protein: CASSLWASGGTVYEQYF. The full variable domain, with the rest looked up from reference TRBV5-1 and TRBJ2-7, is KAGVTQTPRYLIKTRGQQVTLSCSPISGHRSVSWYQQTPGQGLQFLFEYFSETQRNKGNFPGRFSGRQFSNSRSEMNVSTLELGDSALYLCASSLWASGGTVYEQYFGPGTRLTVT.